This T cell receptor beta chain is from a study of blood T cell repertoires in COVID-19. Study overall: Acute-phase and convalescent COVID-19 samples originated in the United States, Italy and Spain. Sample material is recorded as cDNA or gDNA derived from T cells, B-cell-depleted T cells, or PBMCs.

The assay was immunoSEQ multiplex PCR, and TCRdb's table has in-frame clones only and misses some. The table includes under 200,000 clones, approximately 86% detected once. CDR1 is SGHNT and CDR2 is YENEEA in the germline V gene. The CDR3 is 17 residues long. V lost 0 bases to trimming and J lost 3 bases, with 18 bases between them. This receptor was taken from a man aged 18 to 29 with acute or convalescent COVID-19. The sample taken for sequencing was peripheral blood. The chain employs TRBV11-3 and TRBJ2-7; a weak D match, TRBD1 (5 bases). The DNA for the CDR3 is TGTGCCAGCAGCTTAGACGATTTGGGCGCAGGGCGCTACGAGCAGTACTTC. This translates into CASSLDDLGAGRYEQYF.